Below, 27 T cell receptor beta chains from the same sample are listed, as sequenced in a study of blood T cells in healthy people across ages. Through a sample-barcoded 5' primer and a J-beta primer mix, a second PCR was run for roughly 6 to 12 cycles. TCRdb re-derived calls from the 5' RACE reads in MiXCR, one entry per CDR3 protein. The sample contains hundreds of thousands of distinct CDR3 sequences, 56% of which appear only once. The source material was blood. The receptors shown here come from a man in his forties in good health.

This clonotype was seen ten or more times. This chain connects TRBV20-1 to TRBJ2-7; the match to TRBD1 covers 10 bases. The CDR3 has 15 residues. Germline-derived CDR1 and CDR2 are DFQATT and SNEGSKA (reference sequence). Unmatched junction bases numbered 11, after V lost 4 bases and J lost 5 bases. The CDR3 sequence is CSATPGQGNNDEQYF. The CDR3 bases are TGCAGTGCTACACCGGGACAGGGGAACAATGACGAGCAGTACTTC.

This chain links TRBV20-1 with TRBJ2-4; no firm D call. Trimming removed 0 bases from V and 0 bases from J, with 15 bases in between. CDR1 DFQATT and CDR2 SNEGSKA come from the germline V gene (reference sequence). CDR3 size: 17 residues. CDR3 bases: TGCAGTGCTAGAGATCGTCGACTGAGTCTAGCCAAAAACATTCAGTACTTC. Encoded protein: CSARDRRLSLAKNIQYF.

The rearrangement uses TRBV15 and TRBJ2-3, with D perhaps being TRBD1 or TRBD2 (5 bases each). The CDR3 contains 17 residues. The ends were cut back, 1 base at V and 2 bases at J, with 16 bases in the middle. Germline values: CDR1 LNHNV, CDR2 YYDKDF (reference sequence). The CDR3 DNA reads as TGTGCCACCAGCAGAGCCCGGCCAGGGAGAACCACAGATACGCAGTATTTT. It is translated as CATSRARPGRTTDTQYF.

The DNA for the CDR3 is TGTGCCAGCTCACAAAACAATTACGAGCAGTACTTC. Its protein is CASSQNNYEQYF. The chain links TRBV18 to TRBJ2-7; no definite D call. V lost 4 bases and J 4 bases, leaving 8 bases between the germline ends. The CDR3 runs to 12 residues. Germline V gives CDR1 KGHSH, CDR2 LQKENI.

V and J are TRBV6-1 and TRBJ1-1, with 8 positions matching TRBD1. The germline gives CDR1 MNHNS, CDR2 SASEGT. J gave up 5 bases and V 7 bases, and 12 bases lay outside the gene matches. CDR3 length equals 15 residues. DNA of the CDR3: TGTGCCAGCAATTTTGCTCAGGGGGCTGAAACTGAAGCTTTCTTT. It is translated as CASNFAQGAETEAFF.

The chain uses TRBV12-3 or TRBV12-4 and TRBJ2-5; D possibly corresponds to TRBD1 (7 bases). This CDR3 region has 15 residues. Between the trimmed V and J ends, which lost 3 bases and 2 bases, there was a span of 13 bases. DNA of the CDR3: TGTGCCAGCAGTTTGCCAGGGGGAGGTCAAGAGACCCAGTACTTC. Protein: CASSLPGGGQETQYF.

The rearrangement uses TRBV7-3 and TRBJ2-1, with D possibly being TRBD1 (7 bases). The CDR3 runs 14 residues. V was cut by 1 base and J by 8 bases, with 12 bases left in between. CDR1 SGHTA and CDR2 FQGTGA come from the germline V gene. The CDR3 DNA reads as TGTGCCAGCAGCTTAAGTCCCAGGGGGGATGAGCAGTTCTTC. Translating gives CASSLSPRGDEQFF.

This clonotype has more than one count but fewer than ten. This sequence joins TRBV28 and TRBJ2-7, with TRBD1 matching over 9 bases. This CDR3 is 15 amino acids long. J was trimmed by 1 base and V by 6 bases; bases with no gene match: 7. Germline CDR1 reads MDHEN; CDR2 reads SYDVKM. The CDR3 loop is CASSWGQGRSYEQYF. Written as DNA, the CDR3 is TGTGCCAGCAGCTGGGGACAGGGAAGGTCCTACGAGCAGTACTTC.

V and J are TRBV2 and TRBJ1-2; 10 nucleotides agree with TRBD1. Germline V lookup: CDR1 SNHLY, CDR2 FYNNEI. This CDR3 contains 14 residues. V trimming: 8 bases; J trimming: 3 bases; junction bases outside the gene matches: 6. CDR3 loop: CASVQTGGDYGYTF. The DNA of the CDR3 is TGTGCCAGCGTCCAGACAGGGGGCGACTATGGCTACACCTTC.

V usage is TRBV5-1 and J usage is TRBJ2-7, with 9 bases aligning to TRBD1. This CDR3 comprises 15 residues. Germline assignment: CDR1 SGHRS and CDR2 YFSETQ. With 4 bases clipped from V and 4 bases from J, the junction kept 9 bases outside the gene matches. CDR3 sequence: CASSPGVGTGYEQYF. Written as DNA, the CDR3 is TGCGCCAGCAGCCCCGGAGTGGGGACAGGGTACGAGCAGTACTTC.

The rearrangement joins TRBV27 to TRBJ2-3; D not resolved. This CDR3 comprises 14 residues. Germline assignment: CDR1 MNHEY and CDR2 SMNVEV (reference sequence). Trimming shortened V by 5 bases and J by 6 bases, and 15 bases separated the two germline ends. CDR3 sequence reads: CASSTERSLDTQYF. The CDR3 bases are TGTGCCAGCAGTACTGAGCGCTCACTGGATACGCAGTATTTT.

The chain couples TRBV20-1 to TRBJ2-1; D not certain. The V gene's germline CDR1 is DFQATT and CDR2 SNEGSKA (reference sequence). The CDR3 is 14 residues long. V was cut by 1 base and J by 4 bases, with 11 bases left in between. Written as DNA, the CDR3 is TGCAGTGCTAGAGCCCATCTAGAGTACAATGAGCAGTTCTTC. This gives the protein CSARAHLEYNEQFF.

V is TRBV2 and J is TRBJ1-2, with a tentative D call TRBD1 (5 bases). Trimming took 6 bases from V and 8 from J, leaving 19 bases between them. The CDR3 sequence is 14 residues long. Germline CDR1 SNHLY, CDR2 FYNNEI. CDR3 region: CASSDAGGLGGYTF. The CDR3 DNA reads as TGTGCCAGCAGCGATGCCGGGGGGTTAGGAGGCTACACCTTC.

This clonotype was seen more than once but under ten times. V and J are TRBV28 and TRBJ2-7; D perhaps matches TRBD2 (5 bases). The CDR3 sequence is 14 residues long. V gave up 4 bases and J gave up 4 bases, with 14 bases separating them. Germline V CDR1 and CDR2: MDHEN, SYDVKM. In DNA form, the CDR3 reads TGTGCCAGCAGTTCGAGAGGGCAATCTTACGAGCAGTACTTC. Protein sequence: CASSSRGQSYEQYF. Drawing the rest from reference TRBV28 and TRBJ2-7, the complete variable domain is DVKVTQSSRYLVKRTGEKVFLECVQDMDHENMFWYRQDPGLGLRLIYFSYDVKMKEKGDIPEGYSVSREKKERFSLILESASTNQTSMYLCASSSRGQSYEQYFGPGTRLTVT.

As for this clonotype: This may arise from a read error, as a much more abundant clone is one base away. V usage is TRBV5-1 and J usage is TRBJ2-1; TRBD2 matches at 7 bases. There are 14 residues in the CDR3. Germline assignment: CDR1 SGHRS and CDR2 YFSETQ. V was pared by 6 bases and J by 4 bases, with 7 bases of the junction left unmatched. For the CDR3, the DNA is TGCGCCAGCATGTGGGGGGGTTATTACAATGAGCAGTTCTTC. It specifies CASMWGGYYNEQFF.

This chain connects TRBV20-1 to TRBJ1-1; maybe TRBD1 (5 bases). From germline, CDR1 is DFQATT and CDR2 SNEGSKA (reference sequence). This CDR3 is 13 amino acids long. Trimming shortened V by 7 bases and J by 5 bases, and 17 bases separated the two germline ends. The CDR3 region is CSEGPGGRTEAFF. CDR3 in DNA: TGCAGTGAGGGGCCGGGAGGGAGAACTGAAGCTTTCTTT.

The chain is built from TRBV20-1 and TRBJ2-4; no firm D call. The closer fit of TRBJ2-7 to the DNA end suggests the J call may be wrong. The CDR3 has 14 residues. Germline CDR1 DFQATT, CDR2 SNEGSKA (reference sequence). The CDR3: CSARYADSPYEQYF. The DNA for the CDR3 is TGCAGTGCTAGGTACGCCGATTCACCCTACGAGCAGTACTTC.

This clonotype has only a few counts. The chain uses TRBV14 and TRBJ2-3, with 7 bases that match TRBD2. CDR3 length equals 12 residues. Germline-derived CDR1 and CDR2 are SGHDN and FVKESK. After removal of 4 bases from V and 10 bases from J, the junction contained 5 bases not matched to a gene. The CDR3, as DNA: TGTGCCAGCAGCCTCCGGACTAGGCCGCAGTATTTT. Encoded protein: CASSLRTRPQYF.

The table lists this clonotype with a few counts. This sequence joins TRBV20-1 and TRBJ2-7, with unresolved D. V gave up 1 base and J gave up 2 bases, with 15 bases separating them. CDR1 is DFQATT, CDR2 SNEGSKA, per germline (reference sequence). This CDR3 has 15 residues. In DNA, the CDR3 is TGCAGTGCTAGAGGAGCCCGAATTGGGACCTACGAGCAGTACTTC. Its protein is CSARGARIGTYEQYF.

The rearrangement joins TRBV29-1 to TRBJ2-7; 9 nucleotides line up with TRBD2. From germline, CDR1 is SQVTM and CDR2 ANQGSEA. V lost 4 bases, J lost 0 bases, and 1 base stayed unmatched. CDR3 length equals 13 residues. CDR3 sequence reads: CSVGLAASYEQYF. Here the CDR3 DNA reads TGCAGCGTTGGACTAGCGGCCTCCTACGAGCAGTACTTC.

This chain uses TRBV5-8 with TRBJ1-2; the D gene is possibly TRBD1 (5 bases). The CDR3 sequence is 12 residues long. CDR1 is SGHTS, CDR2 YDEGEE, per germline. The V end lost 1 base, the J end lost 8 bases, and 9 bases lay between the germline ends. CDR3 in amino acids: CASSLQGWGYTF. DNA for the CDR3: TGTGCCAGCAGCTTGCAGGGCTGGGGCTACACCTTC.

This chain uses TRBV27 with TRBJ2-7; 9 bases line up with TRBD1. Trimming at V came to 8 bases and at J to 0 bases, leaving 8 bases not matched to a gene. CDR1 is MNHEY and CDR2 is SMNVEV in the germline V gene (reference sequence). The CDR3 runs to 15 residues. The CDR3 here is CASENTGQGSYEQYF. The CDR3 DNA reads TGTGCCAGCGAAAATACGGGACAGGGCTCCTACGAGCAGTACTTC.

CDR3 DNA sequence: TGCAGCGTTGGGGGCACAACGAACACTGAAGCTTTCTTT. It yields the protein CSVGGTTNTEAFF. The gene calls are TRBV29-1 and TRBJ1-1; possibly TRBD1 for D (5 bases). Trimming left V 4 bases short and J 1 base short, with 10 bases between. The CDR3 is 13 amino acids. CDR1 is SQVTM, CDR2 ANQGSEA, per germline. Full variable domain (rest looked up from reference TRBV29-1 and TRBJ1-1): SAVISQKPSRDICQRGTSLTIQCQVDSQVTMMFWYRQQPGQSLTLIATANQGSEATYESGFVIDKFPISRPNLTFSTLTVSNMSPEDSSIYLCSVGGTTNTEAFFGQGTRLTVV.

This clonotype was picked up a small number of times. V and J are TRBV29-1 and TRBJ2-1; 13 positions agree with TRBD2. The CDR3 length is 17 residues. Germline assignment: CDR1 SQVTM and CDR2 ANQGSEA. Germline trimming cut 6 bases from V and 2 bases from J; bases unmatched to any gene: 10. The CDR3 DNA follows: TGCAGCGTCGGGACTAGCGGGGTCTTCGGGACCTACAATGAGCAGTTCTTC. This encodes CSVGTSGVFGTYNEQFF.

This clonotype was counted only a few times. The chain joins TRBV7-3 to TRBJ2-7; D might be TRBD2 (5 bases). V was pared by 5 bases and J by 3 bases, with 26 bases between. CDR3 length: 18 residues. Germline values: CDR1 SGHTA, CDR2 FQGTGA. DNA for the CDR3: TGTGCCAGCAGCAGCGGCGCCCCACCTTACGAGTCCGTCTACGAGCAGTACTTC. This codes for CASSSGAPPYESVYEQYF. Looking up the rest from reference TRBV7-3 and TRBJ2-7 gives the full variable domain: GAGVSQTPSNKVTEKGKYVELRCDPISGHTALYWYRQSLGQGPEFLIYFQGTGAADDSGLPNDRFFAVRPEGSVSTLKIQRTERGDSAVYLCASSSGAPPYESVYEQYFGPGTRLTVT.

The CDR3 region is CASSQDTGGVGYEQYF. For the CDR3, the DNA is TGTGCCAGCAGCCAAGATACCGGAGGGGTGGGCTACGAGCAGTACTTC. The chain uses TRBV4-2 and TRBJ2-7, with D perhaps TRBD2 (6 bases). The CDR3 length is 16 residues. Between the trimmed V and J ends, which lost 0 bases and 3 bases, there was a span of 15 bases. Germline V CDR1 and CDR2: LGHNA, YNFKEQ.

The chain recombines TRBV20-1 with TRBJ1-2, with D possibly being TRBD1 (6 bases). With 3 bases removed from V and 5 bases from J, the gap between germline ends came to 13 bases. CDR1 is DFQATT and CDR2 is SNEGSKA in the germline V gene (reference sequence). This CDR3 contains 13 residues. The CDR3 region has the DNA TGCAGTGCTAGTCAGGGTACAGGGTATGGCTACACCTTC. This sequence encodes CSASQGTGYGYTF.